These 13 T cell receptor beta chains were all obtained from the same sample, sequenced in a study of shared clonotypes between healthy human individuals (dated by TCRdb to about 2020). The library was generated by the immunoSEQ multiplex PCR assay. TCRdb holds this immuneACCESS table with in-frame rearrangements only. Some clones are missing; in checked studies, unresolved V genes explain under half, and the rest has no known cause. This sample is represented by about 2.4 million clones; 85% to 95% of them were singletons. Together, the top ten hold under 0.15% of the sample. Material: naive CD4+ T cells sorted from blood. The cell subset or site label, as the study defines it: CD45RA+ positively selected. The source of these receptors is a man younger than 30 in good health.

The rearrangement joins TRBV11-2 to TRBJ1-5; 9 bases agree with TRBD1. The CDR3 runs 16 residues. The junction had 4 bases not matched to a gene; V was cut back by 1 base and J by 3 bases. Germline V gene sequence: CDR1 SGHAT, CDR2 FQNNGV. In nucleotides, the CDR3 is TGTGCCAGCAGCTTAGGTACAGGGGGCTACAATCAGCCCCAGCATTTT. Translating gives CASSLGTGGYNQPQHF.

V gene TRBV5-4 combines with J gene TRBJ2-7, with 8 bases fitting TRBD2. J lost 0 bases, V lost 3 bases, and 14 bases had no gene match. Germline V CDR1 and CDR2: SGHNT, YYREEE (reference sequence). There are 18 residues in the CDR3. The CDR3 here is CASSSPESAGGFSYEQYF. For the CDR3, the DNA is TGTGCCAGCAGCTCCCCCGAGAGTGCGGGAGGATTCTCCTACGAGCAGTACTTC.

The chain links TRBV30 to TRBJ2-6; the D call may be TRBD1 or TRBD2 (6 bases each). Trimming left V 3 bases short and J 0 bases short, with 12 bases between. Germline CDR1 is GTSNPN and CDR2 is SVGIG (reference sequence). The CDR3 totals 16 residues. This CDR3 is CAWRGGTPSGANVLTF. Written as DNA, the CDR3 is TGTGCCTGGAGGGGGGGCACTCCCTCTGGGGCCAACGTCCTGACTTTC.

V is TRBV5-1 and J is TRBJ2-2; 11 nucleotides align to TRBD2. The CDR3 totals 16 residues. From germline, CDR1 is SGHRS and CDR2 YFSETQ. Unmatched junction bases numbered 3, after V lost 4 bases and J lost 1 base. The CDR3: CASSRTSGGNTGELFF. The CDR3 coding sequence is TGCGCCAGCAGCCGAACTAGCGGGGGGAACACCGGGGAGCTGTTTTTT.

The chain carries TRBV5-1 and TRBJ2-1; perhaps TRBD2 as D (5 bases). The V end lost 1 base, the J end lost 6 bases, and 11 bases lay between the germline ends. Per the germline V gene, CDR1 is SGHRS and CDR2 is YFSETQ. The CDR3 loop spans 14 amino acids. DNA of the CDR3: TGCGCCAGCAGCTTGATGGGTGCGGGCAATGAGCAGTTCTTC. This encodes CASSLMGAGNEQFF.

The rearrangement uses TRBV28 and TRBJ2-5; D is unresolved. V was clipped by 2 bases and J by 4 bases, with 14 bases between them. CDR3 length equals 15 residues. The germline CDR1 and CDR2 sequences are MDHEN and SYDVKM. CDR3 amino acids: CASSLKRPAGETQYF. The DNA of the CDR3 is TGTGCCAGCAGTTTAAAGCGACCCGCAGGAGAGACCCAGTACTTC.

CDR3 in amino acids: CASRRDSEEKLFF. The DNA of the CDR3 is TGTGCCAGCCGCCGGGACAGTGAAGAAAAACTGTTTTTT. The chain recombines TRBV2 with TRBJ1-4, with TRBD1 identical over 7 bases. CDR1 SNHLY and CDR2 FYNNEI come from the germline V gene. The CDR3 contains 13 residues. V lost 8 bases to trimming and J lost 8 bases; unmatched junction nucleotides: 8.

V and J are TRBV5-1 and TRBJ2-7; 12 nucleotides match TRBD1. Germline assignment: CDR1 SGHRS and CDR2 YFSETQ. The CDR3 is made up of 15 amino acids. Losses at the gene ends were 5 bases for V and 7 bases for J; bases not matched to a gene: 10. CDR3 in DNA: TGCGCCAGCAGTCGAGGGACAGGGGGCTTGGGAGAGCAGTACTTC. Its translation is CASSRGTGGLGEQYF.

This clone was seen a few times. The V gene is TRBV9, the J gene TRBJ1-2; D call uncertain. The V gene's germline CDR1 is SGDLS and CDR2 YYNGEE. The CDR3 has 15 residues. The V end lost 0 bases, the J end lost 6 bases, and 15 bases lay between the germline ends. Here the CDR3 DNA reads TGTGCCAGCAGCGTAGAGTGGCCGGAGGGAGATGGCTACACCTTC. The encoded protein is CASSVEWPEGDGYTF. Full variable domain (remainder filled in from reference TRBV9 and TRBJ1-2): DSGVTQTPKHLITATGQRVTLRCSPRSGDLSVYWYQQSLDQGLQFLIQYYNGEERAKGNILERFSAQQFPDLHSELNLSSLELGDSALYFCASSVEWPEGDGYTFGSGTRLTVV.

This chain connects TRBV28 to TRBJ2-3, with a possible D match to TRBD2 (7 bases). The CDR3 length is 15 residues. Germline values: CDR1 MDHEN, CDR2 SYDVKM. V lost 6 bases, J lost 1 base, and 14 bases lay in between. As DNA, the CDR3 is TGTGCCAGCAGCCAGCTAGGGGGGGGCACAGATACGCAGTATTTT. It is translated as CASSQLGGGTDTQYF. The complete variable domain, with remaining parts taken from reference TRBV28 and TRBJ2-3, reads DVKVTQSSRYLVKRTGEKVFLECVQDMDHENMFWYRQDPGLGLRLIYFSYDVKMKEKGDIPEGYSVSREKKERFSLILESASTNQTSMYLCASSQLGGGTDTQYFGPGTRLTVL.

V usage is TRBV6-1 and J usage is TRBJ2-2, with D uncertain. CDR3 size: 14 residues. Germline CDR1 reads MNHNS; CDR2 reads SASEGT. Trimming pared 4 bases from V and 6 bases from J, leaving 12 bases between. In DNA, the CDR3 is TGTGCCAGCAGTGGCCCGGGTTTTCCCGGGGAGCTGTTTTTT. It translates to CASSGPGFPGELFF.

This clone was seen once. This chain joins TRBV6-1 and TRBJ2-3, with D unresolved. V gave up 6 bases and J gave up 2 bases, with 9 bases separating them. The germline V gene has CDR1 MNHNS and CDR2 SASEGT. The CDR3 has 13 amino acids. The CDR3 region is CASRQALTDTQYF. The DNA of the CDR3 is TGTGCCAGCAGGCAGGCCCTCACAGATACGCAGTATTTT.

In its sample, this clone was seen a few times. The chain is built from TRBV19 and TRBJ1-1; TRBD1 is a possible D gene (6 bases). Germline V gene data show CDR1 as LNHDA and CDR2 as SQIVND (reference sequence). Between the trimmed V and J ends, which lost 3 bases and 0 bases, there was a span of 11 bases. The CDR3 runs 15 residues. The CDR3 nucleotides read TGTGCCAGTAGTATCGTCGGACAGATGAACACTGAAGCTTTCTTT. Amino acids: CASSIVGQMNTEAFF. Full variable domain (missing parts from reference TRBV19 and TRBJ1-1): DGGITQSPKYLFRKEGQNVTLSCEQNLNHDAMYWYRQDPGQGLRLIYYSQIVNDFQKGDIAEGYSVSREKKESFPLTVTSAQKNPTAFYLCASSIVGQMNTEAFFGQGTRLTVV.